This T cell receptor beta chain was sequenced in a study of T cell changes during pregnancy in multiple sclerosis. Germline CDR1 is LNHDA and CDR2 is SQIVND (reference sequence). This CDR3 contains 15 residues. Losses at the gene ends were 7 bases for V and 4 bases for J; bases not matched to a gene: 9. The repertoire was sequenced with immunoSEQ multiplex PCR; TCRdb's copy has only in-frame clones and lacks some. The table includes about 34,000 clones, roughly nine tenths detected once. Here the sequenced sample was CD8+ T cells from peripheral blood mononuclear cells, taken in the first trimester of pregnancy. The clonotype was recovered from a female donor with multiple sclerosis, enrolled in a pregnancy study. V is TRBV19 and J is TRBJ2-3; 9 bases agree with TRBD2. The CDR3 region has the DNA TGTGCCAGTAAGCGGACTAGCGAAGGCGCAGATACGCAGTATTTT. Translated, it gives CASKRTSEGADTQYF.